The 10 T cell receptor beta chains below all came from one sample that was sequenced in a study of OX40 agonist ivuxolimab in advanced cancers. Repertoires were generated with immunoSEQ multiplex PCR, while TCRdb's copy carries only in-frame clones and drops some. The sample includes over 90,000 clones, approximately 84% of them seen just once. The sample consisted of CD4+ or CD8+ T cells sorted from blood, taken in a trial of the OX40 agonist ivuxolimab. Every receptor here comes from an adult with an advanced solid tumor such as melanoma, head and neck, liver or kidney cancer.

The chain employs TRBV6-1 and TRBJ2-4; TRBD1 is a possible D gene (5 bases). CDR3 length: 14 residues. Germline CDR1 MNHNS, CDR2 SASEGT. V was pared by 1 base and J by 6 bases, with 10 bases between. CDR3 bases: TGTGCCAGCAGTGAAGGGGGCACCTTAAACATTCAGTACTTC. It is translated as CASSEGGTLNIQYF.

The J gene is TRBJ2-7, the V gene TRBV5-5, with no clear D. Trimming removed 1 base from V and 3 bases from J, with 2 bases in between. CDR1 is SGHKS and CDR2 is YYEKEE in the germline V gene (reference sequence). The CDR3 has 11 residues. CDR3 in amino acids: CASSLHYEQYF. DNA for the CDR3: TGTGCCAGCAGCTTGCACTACGAGCAGTACTTC.

The chain joins TRBV6-5 to TRBJ1-1; D gene unclear. CDR3 size: 15 residues. V was pared by 6 bases and J by 0 bases, with 14 bases between. From germline, CDR1 is MNHEY and CDR2 SVGAGI. CDR3 in DNA: TGTGCCAGCAGCCGGTGGAGTGGGGTGAACACTGAAGCTTTCTTT. It specifies CASSRWSGVNTEAFF.

J is TRBJ1-1 and V is TRBV5-1; D might be TRBD1 (6 bases). The CDR3 spans 13 residues. The V and J ends lost 4 bases and 1 base respectively, with 8 bases between them. Per the germline V gene, CDR1 is SGHRS and CDR2 is YFSETQ. The DNA for the CDR3 is TGCGCCAGCAGCCAACAGGGGAACACTGAAGCTTTCTTT. It codes for CASSQQGNTEAFF. Using reference TRBV5-1 and TRBJ1-1 for the parts outside the CDR3, the full variable domain is KAGVTQTPRYLIKTRGQQVTLSCSPISGHRSVSWYQQTPGQGLQFLFEYFSETQRNKGNFPGRFSGRQFSNSRSEMNVSTLELGDSALYLCASSQQGNTEAFFGQGTRLTVV.

V is TRBV28 and J is TRBJ2-7; 10 bases line up with TRBD1. There are 14 residues in the CDR3. Per germline, CDR1 MDHEN and CDR2 SYDVKM. V was pared by 7 bases and J by 3 bases, with 6 bases of the junction left unmatched. This CDR3 is CASTGRDRGYEQYF. The CDR3 DNA is TGTGCCAGCACCGGCCGGGACAGGGGCTACGAGCAGTACTTC. Filled out from reference TRBV28 and TRBJ2-7, the complete variable domain reads DVKVTQSSRYLVKRTGEKVFLECVQDMDHENMFWYRQDPGLGLRLIYFSYDVKMKEKGDIPEGYSVSREKKERFSLILESASTNQTSMYLCASTGRDRGYEQYFGPGTRLTVT.

The chain recombines TRBV19 with TRBJ2-1; D gene ambiguous. This CDR3 region has 16 residues. V gave up 1 base and J gave up 6 bases, with 16 bases separating them. Per germline, CDR1 LNHDA and CDR2 SQIVND (reference sequence). The CDR3 coding sequence is TGTGCCAGTAGTATAGTTTCACCGCCGCTCGCCAATGAGCAGTTCTTC. Translating gives CASSIVSPPLANEQFF.

V gene TRBV19 combines with J gene TRBJ1-2, with TRBD1 identical over 8 bases. Germline V lookup: CDR1 LNHDA, CDR2 SQIVND (reference sequence). V was pared by 5 bases and J by 3 bases, with 2 bases of the junction left unmatched. This CDR3 spans 13 amino acids. CDR3 protein: CASSLTGDYGYTF. The CDR3 DNA is TGTGCCAGTAGTCTGACAGGGGACTATGGCTACACCTTC.

The rearrangement links TRBV6-6 to TRBJ1-5; possibly TRBD1 for D (6 bases). V gave up 6 bases and J gave up 2 bases, with 14 bases separating them. The germline gives CDR1 MNHNY, CDR2 SVGAGI (reference sequence). This CDR3 region has 15 residues. The CDR3 nucleotides are TGTGCCAGCAGGCCACAGGGTTCCGGCAATCAGCCCCAGCATTTT. Amino acids: CASRPQGSGNQPQHF.

This chain links TRBV28 with TRBJ2-7, with 7 positions matching TRBD1. Germline V gene data show CDR1 as MDHEN and CDR2 as SYDVKM. The V segment lost 3 bases and the J segment 2 bases; nucleotides outside the gene matches: 10. The CDR3 is 16 residues long. The CDR3 region is CASSLAWGRGTYEQYF. CDR3 coding DNA: TGTGCCAGCAGTTTGGCGTGGGGCAGGGGGACCTACGAGCAGTACTTC.

V is TRBV15 and J is TRBJ2-3; D ambiguous. The CDR3 length is 13 residues. Germline V CDR1 and CDR2: LNHNV, YYDKDF (reference sequence). The germline V and J ends were trimmed by 3 bases and 8 bases, with 12 bases remaining between them. The CDR3: CATSSGPSGTQYF. The DNA of the CDR3 is TGTGCCACCAGCAGCGGGCCCTCGGGTACGCAGTATTTT.